A single sample is the source of the 30 T cell receptor beta chains below, sequenced in a study of technical replicates of blood from a few donors (TCRdb year 2017). The library was prepared using the immunoSEQ multiplex PCR assay. In its TCRdb copy, this immuneACCESS table keeps in-frame sequences only and misses some clones. Where compared with another copy, unresolved V genes explain less than half of these, and the others have no known cause. The sample has 65,000 to 90,000 clones on record, around 94% of them singletons. The leading ten clones occupy approximately 0.39% of the sample. The sample comprised T cells isolated from PBMCs. These receptors originate from a human donor in good health.

The V and J genes are TRBV2 and TRBJ2-3; 7 bases are a match to TRBD1. Germline trimming cut 5 bases from V and 0 bases from J; bases unmatched to any gene: 8. CDR3 size: 16 residues. Germline values: CDR1 SNHLY, CDR2 FYNNEI. In DNA form, the CDR3 reads TGTGCCAGCAGTTGGACAGGATCACCTAGCACAGATACGCAGTATTTT. Translated, it gives CASSWTGSPSTDTQYF.

The CDR3 spells CASSLPGNYGYTF. CDR3 in DNA: TGTGCCAGCAGCTTGCCAGGGAACTATGGCTACACCTTC. This sequence joins TRBV5-6 and TRBJ1-2, with D tentatively TRBD1 (5 bases). Germline V lookup: CDR1 SGHDT, CDR2 YYEEEE. Trimming shortened V by 1 base and J by 2 bases, and 6 bases separated the two germline ends. The CDR3 runs to 13 residues.

The chain employs TRBV19 and TRBJ2-7; D might be TRBD1 (6 bases). Trimming took off 5 bases at V and 6 bases at J, with 14 bases between the two ends. CDR1 is LNHDA and CDR2 is SQIVND in the germline V gene (reference sequence). The CDR3 runs 13 residues. CDR3 sequence reads: CASSVGTPLEQYF. CDR3 bases: TGTGCCAGTAGTGTAGGGACACCGCTCGAGCAGTACTTC.

J is TRBJ1-1 and V is TRBV29-1, with no clear D. Germline CDR1 and CDR2: SQVTM and ANQGSEA. Trimming took 2 bases from V and 1 from J, leaving 8 bases between them. This CDR3 region has 13 residues. The CDR3 coding sequence is TGCAGCGTTGAACATGCAGAGAACACTGAAGCTTTCTTT. It specifies CSVEHAENTEAFF.

J is TRBJ2-5 and V is TRBV27; perhaps TRBD1 as D (6 bases). CDR1 and CDR2 from the germline V gene are MNHEY and SMNVEV (reference sequence). V lost 5 bases and J lost 2, with 12 bases in between. CDR3 length: 14 amino acids. The CDR3 spells CASSVTGLQETQYF. The CDR3 DNA follows: TGTGCCAGCAGTGTAACAGGGTTACAAGAGACCCAGTACTTC.

The sample holds one count of this clone. The chain uses TRBV18 and TRBJ1-4; maybe TRBD1 (6 bases). Germline CDR1 reads KGHSH; CDR2 reads LQKENI. With 0 bases removed from V and 3 bases from J, the gap between germline ends came to 8 bases. The CDR3 sequence is 15 residues long. CDR3 DNA: TGTGCCAGCTCACCACCGGGACAACCTAATGAAAAACTGTTTTTT. Translation: CASSPPGQPNEKLFF. Complete variable domain (other parts from reference TRBV18 and TRBJ1-4): NAGVMQNPRHLVRRRGQEARLRCSPMKGHSHVYWYRQLPEEGLKFMVYLQKENIIDESGMPKERFSAEFPKEGPSILRIQQVVRGDSAAYFCASSPPGQPNEKLFFGSGTQLSVL.

The chain has TRBV12-5 and TRBJ2-7; D is uncertain. This CDR3 spans 12 amino acids. Germline assignment: CDR1 LGHNT and CDR2 FRNRAP. Trimming took 2 bases from V and 3 from J, leaving 5 bases between them. CDR3 in amino acids: CASGLNLYEQYF. DNA for the CDR3: TGTGCTAGTGGTTTGAATCTCTACGAGCAGTACTTC. Based on the CDR3 plus reference TRBV12-5 and TRBJ2-7, the full variable domain is DARVTQTPRHKVTEMGQEVTMRCQPILGHNTVFWYRQTMMQGLELLAYFRNRAPLDDSGMPKDRFSAEMPDATLATLKIQPSEPRDSAVYFCASGLNLYEQYFGPGTRLTVT.

The chain joins TRBV19 to TRBJ2-1; TRBD2 agrees at 9 bases. This CDR3 region has 15 residues. Germline CDR1 is LNHDA and CDR2 is SQIVND (reference sequence). J was trimmed by 10 bases and V by 6 bases; bases with no gene match: 13. CDR3 sequence reads: CASRRGGRAWEEQFF. DNA for the CDR3: TGTGCCAGTAGAAGGGGCGGGAGGGCCTGGGAAGAGCAGTTCTTC. Drawing the rest from reference TRBV19 and TRBJ2-1, the complete variable domain is DGGITQSPKYLFRKEGQNVTLSCEQNLNHDAMYWYRQDPGQGLRLIYYSQIVNDFQKGDIAEGYSVSREKKESFPLTVTSAQKNPTAFYLCASRRGGRAWEEQFFGPGTRLTVL.

The chain combines TRBV7-9 with TRBJ2-7; D ambiguous. The length of the CDR3 is 13 residues. Germline V gene sequence: CDR1 SEHNR, CDR2 FQNEAQ (reference sequence). The germline V and J ends were trimmed by 5 bases and 0 bases, with 8 bases remaining between them. The CDR3 spells CASSRTVSYEQYF. In DNA, the CDR3 is TGTGCCAGCAGCCGAACAGTCTCCTACGAGCAGTACTTC.

The chain is built from TRBV27 and TRBJ2-1; D ambiguous. Deletions cut 5 bases from V and 6 bases from J, with 17 bases between. Germline CDR1 MNHEY, CDR2 SMNVEV (reference sequence). CDR3 length: 15 amino acids. The CDR3 coding sequence is TGTGCCAGCAGTCCCGCGCCGTGGAGTGCCAATGAGCAGTTCTTC. Protein product: CASSPAPWSANEQFF.

The genes are TRBV7-3 and TRBJ2-7; TRBD2 matches at 11 bases. The germline V gene encodes CDR1 SGHTA and CDR2 FQGTGA. This CDR3 has 15 residues. The V and J ends lost 5 bases and 3 bases, in that order; junction bases with no gene match: 6. The CDR3 DNA is TGTGCCAGCAGCCCGGGGACTAGCGGACTCTACGAGCAGTACTTC. This gives the protein CASSPGTSGLYEQYF.

The V gene is TRBV10-3, the J gene TRBJ2-7; D is perhaps TRBD2 (5 bases). V dropped 8 bases and J dropped 0 bases, with 8 bases sitting between them. From germline, CDR1 is ENHRY and CDR2 SYGVKD. The CDR3 contains 12 residues. The CDR3 DNA is TGTGCCATCGCGGGTTACTCCTACGAGCAGTACTTC. As protein: CAIAGYSYEQYF.

This chain connects TRBV19 to TRBJ2-7; D might be TRBD1 (6 bases). V gave up 5 bases and J gave up 4 bases, with 12 bases separating them. The length of the CDR3 is 13 residues. Germline values: CDR1 LNHDA, CDR2 SQIVND (reference sequence). As DNA, the CDR3 is TGTGCCAGTAGTTTAATACAGGGATACGAGCAGTACTTC. Its protein is CASSLIQGYEQYF.

The DNA of the CDR3 is TGTGCCAGTAGTTGGATTACAGGGAACGAGCAGTACTTC. It encodes CASSWITGNEQYF. The chain combines TRBV19 with TRBJ2-7, with a possible D match to TRBD1 (6 bases). Germline V gives CDR1 LNHDA, CDR2 SQIVND (reference sequence). The CDR3 runs to 13 residues. Trimming removed 5 bases from V and 5 bases from J, with 13 bases in between.

The V call is TRBV28, the J call TRBJ2-2; tentatively, D is TRBD2 (6 bases). The V end lost 3 bases, the J end lost 3 bases, and 11 bases lay between the germline ends. Germline values: CDR1 MDHEN, CDR2 SYDVKM. This CDR3 has 15 residues. As DNA, the CDR3 is TGTGCCAGCAGTTTGGCGGGATGGGACACCGGGGAGCTGTTTTTT. Encoded protein: CASSLAGWDTGELFF.

The DNA for the CDR3 is TGCAGCGTAATAACAGGGCATAGCTCCTACGAGCAGTACTTC. Translation: CSVITGHSSYEQYF. The chain links TRBV29-1 to TRBJ2-7; D might be TRBD1 (6 bases). Trimming took off 6 bases at V and 0 bases at J, with 15 bases between the two ends. CDR3 length equals 14 residues. Germline V gene lookup returns CDR1 SQVTM and CDR2 ANQGSEA.

The rearrangement joins TRBV9 to TRBJ2-5; TRBD2 aligns across 7 bases. The CDR3 loop spans 16 amino acids. Looked up from germline, CDR1 is SGDLS and CDR2 is YYNGEE. With V trimmed by 0 bases and J by 6 bases, 11 bases remained unmatched. The CDR3 is CASSVDDSGLGKTQYF. The CDR3 nucleotides read TGTGCCAGCAGCGTAGATGATAGCGGGTTGGGAAAGACCCAGTACTTC. The variable domain in full, completed from reference TRBV9 and TRBJ2-5, reads DSGVTQTPKHLITATGQRVTLRCSPRSGDLSVYWYQQSLDQGLQFLIQYYNGEERAKGNILERFSAQQFPDLHSELNLSSLELGDSALYFCASSVDDSGLGKTQYFGPGTRLLVL.

This sequence joins TRBV4-1 and TRBJ2-1; the match to TRBD2 covers 14 bases. Per the germline V gene, CDR1 is MGHRA and CDR2 is YSYEKL. The CDR3 consists of 18 residues. V trimming: 2 bases; J trimming: 8 bases; junction bases outside the gene matches: 11. The CDR3 coding sequence is TGCGCCAGCAGCCAACCGGAGGGACTAGCGGGAGTTGGGGATGAGCAGTTCTTC. This codes for CASSQPEGLAGVGDEQFF.

The V and J genes are TRBV2 and TRBJ2-7; D gene ambiguous. Trimming pared 8 bases from V and 1 base from J, leaving 9 bases between. The CDR3 covers 12 residues. CDR1 is SNHLY and CDR2 is FYNNEI in the germline V gene. The CDR3 DNA is TGTGCCAGCTATGAGGAATCCTACGAGCAGTACTTC. Residues: CASYEESYEQYF.

The chain is built from TRBV18 and TRBJ2-7; a possible D gene is TRBD1 (7 bases). Deletions cut 3 bases from V and 4 bases from J, with 13 bases between. This CDR3 region has 14 residues. CDR1 and CDR2 from the germline V gene are KGHSH and LQKENI. The CDR3 reads CASSPAGQIYEQYF. The CDR3 nucleotides are TGTGCCAGCTCACCTGCGGGACAGATTTACGAGCAGTACTTC.

V is TRBV2 and J is TRBJ1-1, with D tentatively TRBD1 (5 bases). V lost 6 bases and J 1 base, leaving 12 bases between the germline ends. The CDR3 runs 14 residues. Germline lookup yields CDR1 SNHLY and CDR2 FYNNEI. The DNA of the CDR3 is TGTGCCAGCAGGGGAGGGGAAGGGAACACTGAAGCTTTCTTT. It codes for CASRGGEGNTEAFF.

The genes are TRBV4-1 and TRBJ2-7; D is unclear. V was clipped by 2 bases and J by 2 bases, with 10 bases between them. CDR3 size: 14 residues. Germline CDR1 reads MGHRA; CDR2 reads YSYEKL. The CDR3 loop is CASSQRYPTYEQYF. CDR3 in DNA: TGCGCCAGCAGCCAACGATACCCTACCTACGAGCAGTACTTC.

The chain uses TRBV6-5 and TRBJ2-7; D gene unclear. Trimming cost V 11 bases and J 6 bases, with 14 bases left between them. The V gene's germline CDR1 is MNHEY and CDR2 SVGAGI. This CDR3 region has 11 residues. The CDR3: CAAADGFEQYF. CDR3 in DNA: TGTGCCGCGGCTGACGGGTTCGAGCAGTACTTC.

The J gene is TRBJ2-7, the V gene TRBV14, with TRBD1 identical over 12 bases. Trimming removed 10 bases from V and 5 bases from J; junction bases left unmatched: 9. This CDR3 comprises 14 residues. Germline CDR1 reads SGHDN; CDR2 reads FVKESK. The CDR3: CATSPGQGAHEQYF. CDR3 DNA: TGTGCCACCTCACCGGGACAGGGGGCCCACGAGCAGTACTTC. Complete variable domain (other parts from reference TRBV14 and TRBJ2-7): EAGVTQFPSHSVIEKGQTVTLRCDPISGHDNLYWYRRVMGKEIKFLLHFVKESKQDESGMPNNRFLAERTGGTYSTLKVQPAELEDSGVYFCATSPGQGAHEQYFGPGTRLTVT.

Details on this clone: Other nucleotide sequences from this sample produce the same CDR3. The J gene is TRBJ1-3, the V gene TRBV7-3, with D uncertain. V was pared by 2 bases and J by 2 bases, with 7 bases between. Germline CDR1 is SGHTA and CDR2 is FQGTGA. The CDR3 has 14 amino acids. Written as DNA, the CDR3 is TGTGCCAGCAGCTTATCCGGGGCTGGAAACACCATATATTTT. Amino acids: CASSLSGAGNTIYF.

The rearrangement joins TRBV28 to TRBJ1-2; 9 bases align to TRBD1. This CDR3 has 14 residues. With V trimmed by 3 bases and J by 2 bases, 1 base remained unmatched. CDR1 MDHEN and CDR2 SYDVKM come from the germline V gene. CDR3 sequence reads: CASSLGQGNYGYTF. As DNA, the CDR3 is TGTGCCAGCAGTTTGGGACAGGGAAACTATGGCTACACCTTC.

V is TRBV5-1 and J is TRBJ2-7; D remains unclear. CDR1 SGHRS and CDR2 YFSETQ come from the germline V gene. Trimming removed 6 bases from V and 5 bases from J, with 3 bases in between. This CDR3 comprises 9 residues. The CDR3 coding sequence is TGCGCCAGCACCAACGAGCAGTACTTC. Encoded protein: CASTNEQYF.

This clone was detected once. The chain joins TRBV27 to TRBJ2-1; TRBD1 matches 8 bases. The CDR3 runs to 15 residues. Germline CDR1 reads MNHEY; CDR2 reads SMNVEV (reference sequence). V lost 7 bases to trimming and J lost 5 bases; unmatched junction nucleotides: 10. The CDR3 DNA is TGTGCCAGCACCCCTAGGACAGGGCAGGACAATGAGCAGTTCTTC. Protein: CASTPRTGQDNEQFF.

The chain employs TRBV30 and TRBJ2-1, with D hard to call. Per germline, CDR1 GTSNPN and CDR2 SVGIG (reference sequence). The length of the CDR3 is 13 residues. V shed 0 bases and J shed 8 bases, with 11 bases lying between them. Written as DNA, the CDR3 is TGTGCCTGGAGTGTTGAGGCGTACGATGAGCAGTTCTTC. Its translation: CAWSVEAYDEQFF.

V usage is TRBV29-1 and J usage is TRBJ1-2, with D possibly matching TRBD1 (5 bases). Germline V gene data show CDR1 as SQVTM and CDR2 as ANQGSEA. The CDR3 consists of 9 residues. CDR3 amino acids: CRGRQGYTF. CDR3 DNA: TGCCGAGGAAGACAGGGCTACACCTTC.